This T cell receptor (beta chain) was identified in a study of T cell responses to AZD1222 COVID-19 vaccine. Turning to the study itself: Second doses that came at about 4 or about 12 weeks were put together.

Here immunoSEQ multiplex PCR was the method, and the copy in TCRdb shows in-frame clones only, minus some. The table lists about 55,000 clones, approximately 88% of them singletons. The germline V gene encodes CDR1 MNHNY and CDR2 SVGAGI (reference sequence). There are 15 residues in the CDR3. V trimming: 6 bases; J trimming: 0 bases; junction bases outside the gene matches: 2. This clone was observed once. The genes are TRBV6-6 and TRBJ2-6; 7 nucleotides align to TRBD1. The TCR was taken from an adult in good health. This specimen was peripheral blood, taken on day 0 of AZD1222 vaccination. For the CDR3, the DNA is TGTGCCAGCAGGGACAGGTCCTCTGGGGCCAACGTCCTGACTTTC. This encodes CASRDRSSGANVLTF.